The clone carrying this TCR beta chain was recorded many times. The antigen remains unidentified. Authors of the study amplified TCR beta CDR3 regions from RNA transcripts. The primer set for the first-round RT-PCR of the TCR CDR3 was HTBI. TCRdb processed the multiplex PCR reads anew with MiXCR; each CDR3 protein has one entry. The table lists roughly 380,000 distinct CDR3 sequences, about a fifth of them singletons. V was shortened by 1 base and J by 6 bases, with 22 bases between the two germline ends. CDR1 is MGHRA, CDR2 YSYEKL, per germline. This CDR3 comprises 18 residues. The sample originates from a study of T cells in Graves' hyperthyroidism and ophthalmopathy. Study outcomes and limitations: Ophthalmopathy was model-predicted a median roughly six months pre-onset.

The receptor comes from a young woman with Graves' hyperthyroidism. The sample taken for sequencing was blood. This sequence joins TRBV4-1 and TRBJ1-5; D is possibly TRBD1 (5 bases). In nucleotides, the CDR3 is TGCGCCAGCAGCCAAGTCCCGGGAGGCTCGGGGGGTGGTCAGCCCCAGCATTTT. Its protein product is CASSQVPGGSGGGQPQHF.